This T cell receptor beta chain is drawn from a study of blood T cell repertoires in COVID-19. At the level of the study: Nucleic acid was either cDNA or gDNA, and it came from T cells, B-cell-depleted T cells, or PBMCs.

The CDR3 contains 15 residues. Germline assignment: CDR1 SNHLY and CDR2 FYNNEI. Unmatched junction bases numbered 10, after V lost 8 bases and J lost 1 base. This table comes from immunoSEQ multiplex PCR, and its TCRdb copy is limited to in-frame clones, with some not included. This sample has approximately 40,000 clones; approximately 86% occur once, and the top ten carry about 19%. The sample comprised peripheral blood. This clonotype originated in a man aged 60 to 69 with acute or convalescent COVID-19. V usage is TRBV2 and J usage is TRBJ1-2, with 7 bases lining up with TRBD1. Written as DNA, the CDR3 is TGTGCCAGCGGACAGGACAGGAGCTTTAACTATGGCTACACCTTC. Protein: CASGQDRSFNYGYTF.